This passage covers 19 T cell receptor beta chains from one sample sequenced in a study of blood T cell repertoires in COVID-19. Data came from immunoSEQ multiplex PCR; TCRdb stores just in-frame clones and leaves some out. The table records roughly 110,000 clones, approximately 80% of them present only once. The sequencing input was peripheral blood. These receptors came from a woman aged 55-70 years with acute or convalescent COVID-19.

This clone has just one count. The chain combines TRBV7-3 with TRBJ1-6, with unresolved D. The CDR3 sequence is 13 residues long. The V gene lost 0 bases and the J gene lost 9 bases, with 6 bases spanning the gap. Per the germline V gene, CDR1 is SGHTA and CDR2 is FQGTGA. The CDR3 is CASSLTPGSPLHF. The CDR3 DNA reads as TGTGCCAGCAGCTTAACCCCCGGTTCACCCCTCCACTTT.

This chain uses TRBV6-1 with TRBJ1-6; D is possibly TRBD1 (5 bases). Trimming left V 6 bases short and J 6 bases short, with 15 bases between. Germline lookup yields CDR1 MNHNS and CDR2 SASEGT. This CDR3 region has 15 residues. The CDR3 here is CASRFDSDPNSPLHF. CDR3 coding DNA: TGTGCCAGCAGGTTCGACAGCGACCCTAATTCACCCCTCCACTTT.

The V gene is TRBV7-9, the J gene TRBJ1-3; D gene ambiguous. Trimming shortened V by 1 base and J by 7 bases, and 5 bases separated the two germline ends. The germline CDR1 and CDR2 sequences are SEHNR and FQNEAQ (reference sequence). There are 12 residues in the CDR3. The CDR3 protein is CASSLGENTIYF. CDR3 coding DNA: TGTGCCAGCAGCTTAGGTGAGAACACCATATATTTT.

The chain is built from TRBV7-9 and TRBJ2-7; 7 bases agree with TRBD1. This CDR3 region has 13 residues. The germline V gene has CDR1 SEHNR and CDR2 FQNEAQ (reference sequence). Trimming at V came to 0 bases and at J to 6 bases, leaving 2 bases not matched to a gene. In DNA, the CDR3 is TGTGCCAGCAGCTTAGCAGGGGGCACCGAGCAGTACTTC. It encodes CASSLAGGTEQYF.

The V call is TRBV21-1, the J call TRBJ2-1; the D call TRBD2 from the table was never checked on the DNA. TRBV21-1 is deemed a pseudogene. The CDR3 sequence is 18 residues long. The CDR3 here is CASRILSCSGASYNEQFF. CDR3 nucleotide sequence: TGTGCCAGCAGAATCCTATCTTGTAGCGGGGCGTCCTACAATGAGCAGTTCTTC.

This rearrangement joins TRBV27 to TRBJ2-2; 14 bases are shared with TRBD2. V shed 4 bases and J 7 bases; nucleotides not matched to a gene: 8. CDR3 size: 17 residues. Germline V lookup: CDR1 MNHEY, CDR2 SMNVEV (reference sequence). CDR3 residues: CASSSPGLAGAHGELFF. CDR3 nucleotide sequence: TGTGCCAGCAGTTCCCCGGGACTAGCGGGAGCCCACGGGGAGCTGTTTTTT.

J is TRBJ1-1 and V is TRBV5-6; no definite D call. The CDR3 is 12 residues long. V gave up 9 bases and J gave up 6 bases, with 15 bases separating them. Germline CDR1 and CDR2: SGHDT and YYEEEE. The CDR3, as DNA: TGTGCCACCGCCAGAGGTACGGCTGAAGCTTTCTTT. Its protein product is CATARGTAEAFF.

The rearrangement uses TRBV5-4 and TRBJ2-7; D might be TRBD2 (6 bases). Trimming left V 4 bases short and J 3 bases short, with 14 bases between. The CDR3 covers 14 residues. Germline assignment: CDR1 SGHNT and CDR2 YYREEE (reference sequence). The CDR3 loop reads CASSRGLPLYEQYF. The CDR3 nucleotides are TGTGCCAGCAGCCGGGGACTCCCCCTCTACGAGCAGTACTTC.

This clone was picked up a small number of times. The genes are TRBV4-2 and TRBJ2-2; 10 positions agree with TRBD1. The germline CDR1 and CDR2 sequences are LGHNA and YNFKEQ. The CDR3 has 16 amino acids. After removal of 3 bases from V and 3 bases from J, the junction contained 4 bases not matched to a gene. This CDR3 reads CASSQGQGLDTGELFF. For the CDR3, the DNA is TGTGCCAGCAGCCAGGGACAGGGGCTAGACACCGGGGAGCTGTTTTTT.

This chain connects TRBV9 to TRBJ1-4; D perhaps matches TRBD1 (5 bases). V was clipped by 0 bases and J by 1 base, with 7 bases between them. The CDR3 has 15 residues. Per germline, CDR1 SGDLS and CDR2 YYNGEE. DNA for the CDR3: TGTGCCAGCAGCGTAGGGCAGGGAACTAATGAAAAACTGTTTTTT. Translating gives CASSVGQGTNEKLFF.

The chain links TRBV27 to TRBJ2-1, with 7 bases aligning to TRBD2. In germline, CDR1 is MNHEY, CDR2 SMNVEV (reference sequence). The CDR3 covers 14 residues. Trimming took 2 bases from V and 7 from J; bases not matched to a gene: 5. The CDR3 nucleotides are TGTGCCAGCAGTTTAATTCTAGCGGCTAATGAGCAGTTCTTC. Its translation: CASSLILAANEQFF.

The J gene is TRBJ1-3, the V gene TRBV7-9; 8 bases match TRBD1. Germline V lookup: CDR1 SEHNR, CDR2 FQNEAQ (reference sequence). The CDR3 is 16 amino acids. Unmatched junction bases numbered 7, after V lost 4 bases and J lost 2 bases. The CDR3 is CASSSPTGEAGNTIYF. As DNA, the CDR3 is TGTGCCAGCAGCTCGCCGACAGGGGAAGCTGGAAACACCATATATTTT.

This chain uses TRBV19 with TRBJ1-2; D is unresolved. V lost 6 bases, J lost 4 bases, and 18 bases lay in between. Germline CDR1 is LNHDA and CDR2 is SQIVND (reference sequence). This CDR3 contains 15 residues. The CDR3 is CASRPYLTGTYGYTF. The CDR3 region has the DNA TGTGCCAGTAGACCCTACCTGACTGGAACCTATGGCTACACCTTC.

The gene calls are TRBV27 and TRBJ1-5, with 12 bases aligning to TRBD1. Germline V gene data show CDR1 as MNHEY and CDR2 as SMNVEV (reference sequence). J gave up 8 bases and V 6 bases, and 8 bases lay outside the gene matches. CDR3 length: 15 amino acids. This CDR3 is CASSTGTGGREPQHF. The DNA of the CDR3 is TGTGCCAGCAGCACCGGGACAGGGGGCCGGGAGCCCCAGCATTTT.

This sequence joins TRBV18 and TRBJ1-2, with D uncertain. Germline-derived CDR1 and CDR2 are KGHSH and LQKENI. This CDR3 has 15 residues. V dropped 3 bases and J dropped 2 bases, with 13 bases sitting between them. CDR3 loop: CASSPVGDRNYGYTF. CDR3 nucleotide sequence: TGTGCCAGCTCACCGGTCGGAGATAGAAACTATGGCTACACCTTC.

J is TRBJ1-4 and V is TRBV28, with 10 bases matching TRBD1. V was pared by 6 bases and J by 3 bases, with 7 bases of the junction left unmatched. Germline V CDR1 and CDR2: MDHEN, SYDVKM. This CDR3 is built from 16 residues. DNA for the CDR3: TGTGCCAGCAGCCGACAGGGGGCAAAGGCTAATGAAAAACTGTTTTTT. It codes for CASSRQGAKANEKLFF. Full variable domain (missing parts from reference TRBV28 and TRBJ1-4): DVKVTQSSRYLVKRTGEKVFLECVQDMDHENMFWYRQDPGLGLRLIYFSYDVKMKEKGDIPEGYSVSREKKERFSLILESASTNQTSMYLCASSRQGAKANEKLFFGSGTQLSVL.

The rearrangement links TRBV15 to TRBJ1-1; no reliable D call. There are 13 residues in the CDR3. The V end was cut by 5 bases, the J end by 0 bases, with 7 bases between. Germline V gene lookup returns CDR1 LNHNV and CDR2 YYDKDF (reference sequence). As DNA, the CDR3 is TGTGCCACCAGCCACAGCCTGAACACTGAAGCTTTCTTT. It specifies CATSHSLNTEAFF.

This sequence joins TRBV5-8 and TRBJ2-1, with TRBD1 identical over 9 bases. The germline gives CDR1 SGHTS, CDR2 YDEGEE. CDR3 size: 16 residues. The V gene end was trimmed by 4 bases and the J gene end by 4 bases; junction bases not matched to a gene: 9. CDR3 sequence: CASSGTGLYPYNEQFF. The CDR3 DNA follows: TGTGCCAGCAGCGGGACAGGGTTATACCCTTACAATGAGCAGTTCTTC.

CDR3 DNA sequence: TGCGCCAGCAGCTCGACCGCTGGACAGCACACCGGGGAGCTGTTTTTT. Its protein product is CASSSTAGQHTGELFF. The chain recombines TRBV5-1 with TRBJ2-2; tentatively, D is TRBD1 (6 bases). Germline lookup yields CDR1 SGHRS and CDR2 YFSETQ. The V gene lost 3 bases and the J gene lost 3 bases, with 15 bases spanning the gap. The CDR3 runs 16 residues.